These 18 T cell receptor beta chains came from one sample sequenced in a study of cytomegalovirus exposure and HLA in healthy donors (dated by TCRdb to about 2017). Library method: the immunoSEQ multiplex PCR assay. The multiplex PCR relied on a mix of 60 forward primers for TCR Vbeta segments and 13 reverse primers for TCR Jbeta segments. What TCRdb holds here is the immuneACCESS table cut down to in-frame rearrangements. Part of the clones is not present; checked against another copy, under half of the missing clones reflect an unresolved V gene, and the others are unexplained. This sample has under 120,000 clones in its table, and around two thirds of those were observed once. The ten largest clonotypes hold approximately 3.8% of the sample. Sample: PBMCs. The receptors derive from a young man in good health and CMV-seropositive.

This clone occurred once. The CDR3 nucleotides are TGTGCCAGCAGCTTAGGTACGACTAGCACAGATACGCAGTATTTT. Amino acid sequence: CASSLGTTSTDTQYF. V usage is TRBV11-2 and J usage is TRBJ2-3; no clear D. The germline CDR1 and CDR2 sequences are SGHAT and FQNNGV. The CDR3 length is 15 residues. Trimming pared 1 base from V and 0 bases from J, leaving 8 bases between.

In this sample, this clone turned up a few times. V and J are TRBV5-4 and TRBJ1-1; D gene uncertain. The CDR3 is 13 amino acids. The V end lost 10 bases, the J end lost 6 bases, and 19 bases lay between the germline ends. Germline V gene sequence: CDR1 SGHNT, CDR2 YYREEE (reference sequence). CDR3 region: CAAGPSGGPEAFF. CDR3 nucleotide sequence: TGTGCCGCGGGTCCCTCTGGTGGGCCTGAAGCTTTCTTT.

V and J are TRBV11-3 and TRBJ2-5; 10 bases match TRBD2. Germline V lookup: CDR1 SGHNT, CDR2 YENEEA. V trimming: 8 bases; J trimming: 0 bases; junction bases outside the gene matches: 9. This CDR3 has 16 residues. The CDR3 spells CASGWGSGGHQETQYF. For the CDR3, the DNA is TGTGCCAGCGGATGGGGTAGCGGGGGGCACCAAGAGACCCAGTACTTC.

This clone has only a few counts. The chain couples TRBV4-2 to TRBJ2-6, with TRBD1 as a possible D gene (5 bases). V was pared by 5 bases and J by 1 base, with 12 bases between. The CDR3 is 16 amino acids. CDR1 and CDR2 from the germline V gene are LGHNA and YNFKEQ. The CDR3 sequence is CASSSPTGSGANVLTF. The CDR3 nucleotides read TGTGCCAGCAGCTCGCCTACAGGTTCTGGGGCCAACGTCCTGACTTTC.

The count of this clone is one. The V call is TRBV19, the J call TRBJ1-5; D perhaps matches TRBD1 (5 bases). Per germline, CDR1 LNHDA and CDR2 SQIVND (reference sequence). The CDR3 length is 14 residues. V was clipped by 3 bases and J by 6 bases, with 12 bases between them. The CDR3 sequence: CASSMDTVGQPQHF. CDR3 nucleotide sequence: TGTGCCAGTAGTATGGACACCGTGGGTCAGCCCCAGCATTTT. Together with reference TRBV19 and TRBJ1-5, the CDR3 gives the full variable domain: DGGITQSPKYLFRKEGQNVTLSCEQNLNHDAMYWYRQDPGQGLRLIYYSQIVNDFQKGDIAEGYSVSREKKESFPLTVTSAQKNPTAFYLCASSMDTVGQPQHFGDGTRLSIL.

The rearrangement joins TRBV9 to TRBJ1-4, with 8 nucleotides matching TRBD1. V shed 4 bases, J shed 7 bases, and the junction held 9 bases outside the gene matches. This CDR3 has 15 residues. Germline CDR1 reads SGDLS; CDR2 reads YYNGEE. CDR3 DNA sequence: TGTGCCAGCAGCCCCCGGACAGGGCTGGCTGAAAAACTGTTTTTT. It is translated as CASSPRTGLAEKLFF.

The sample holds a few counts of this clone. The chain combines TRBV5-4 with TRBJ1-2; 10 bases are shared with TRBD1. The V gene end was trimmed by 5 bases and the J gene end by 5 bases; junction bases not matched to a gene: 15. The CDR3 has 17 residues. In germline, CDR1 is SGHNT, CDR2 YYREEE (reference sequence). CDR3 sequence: CASSFGQGGVGGYGYTF. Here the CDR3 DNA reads TGTGCCAGCAGTTTTGGACAGGGGGGCGTTGGAGGGTATGGCTACACCTTC.

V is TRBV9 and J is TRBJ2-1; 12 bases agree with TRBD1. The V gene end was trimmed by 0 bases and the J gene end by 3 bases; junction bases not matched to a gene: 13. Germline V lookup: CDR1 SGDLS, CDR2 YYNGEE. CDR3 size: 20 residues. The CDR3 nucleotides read TGTGCCAGCAGCGTAGAAGGCGGGACAGGGGGCTCCCCCTTCTACAATGAGCAGTTCTTC. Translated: CASSVEGGTGGSPFYNEQFF.

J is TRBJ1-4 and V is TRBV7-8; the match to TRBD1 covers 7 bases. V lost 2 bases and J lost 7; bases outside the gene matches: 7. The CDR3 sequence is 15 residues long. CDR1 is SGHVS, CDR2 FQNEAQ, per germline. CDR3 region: CASSLQQGFGEKLFF. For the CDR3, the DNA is TGTGCCAGCAGCTTACAACAGGGGTTTGGTGAAAAACTGTTTTTT.

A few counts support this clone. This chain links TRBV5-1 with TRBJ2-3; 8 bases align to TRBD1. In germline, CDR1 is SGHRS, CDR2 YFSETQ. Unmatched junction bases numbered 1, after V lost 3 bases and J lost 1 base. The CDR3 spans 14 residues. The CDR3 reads CASSSQGGTDTQYF. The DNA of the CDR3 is TGCGCCAGCAGCTCACAGGGGGGCACAGATACGCAGTATTTT.

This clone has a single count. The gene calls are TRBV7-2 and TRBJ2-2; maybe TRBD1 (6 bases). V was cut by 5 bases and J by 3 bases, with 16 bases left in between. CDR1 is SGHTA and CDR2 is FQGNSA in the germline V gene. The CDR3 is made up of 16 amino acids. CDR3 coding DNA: TGTGCCAGCAGCCCTCGACCGGGACAATACACCGGGGAGCTGTTTTTT. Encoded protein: CASSPRPGQYTGELFF.

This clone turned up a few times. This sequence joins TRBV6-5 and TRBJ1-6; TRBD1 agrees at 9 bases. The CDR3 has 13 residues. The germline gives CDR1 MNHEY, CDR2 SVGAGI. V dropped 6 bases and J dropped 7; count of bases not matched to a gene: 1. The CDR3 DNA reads TGTGCCAGCAGGGGACAGGGAAATTCACCCCTCCACTTT. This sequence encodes CASRGQGNSPLHF.

CDR3 in amino acids: CASSLSSQETQYF. CDR3 coding DNA: TGTGCCAGCAGTTTGTCCAGTCAAGAGACCCAGTACTTC. The V and J genes are TRBV27 and TRBJ2-5; D unclear. V was clipped by 3 bases and J by 2 bases, with 7 bases between them. CDR3 length equals 13 residues. Per germline, CDR1 MNHEY and CDR2 SMNVEV (reference sequence).

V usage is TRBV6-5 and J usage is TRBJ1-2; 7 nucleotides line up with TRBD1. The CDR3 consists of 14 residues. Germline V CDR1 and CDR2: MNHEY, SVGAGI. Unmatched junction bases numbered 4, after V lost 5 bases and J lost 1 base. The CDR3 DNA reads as TGTGCCAGCAGTCGGACAGGACTTAACTATGGCTACACCTTC. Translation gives CASSRTGLNYGYTF.

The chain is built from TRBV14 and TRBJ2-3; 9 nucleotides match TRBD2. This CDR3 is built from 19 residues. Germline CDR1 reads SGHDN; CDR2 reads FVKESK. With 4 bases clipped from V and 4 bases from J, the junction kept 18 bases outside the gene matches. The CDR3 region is CASSPQPWEAGGLSDTQYF. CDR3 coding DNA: TGTGCCAGCAGCCCCCAGCCCTGGGAGGCGGGGGGGCTTTCAGATACGCAGTATTTT.

The CDR3 coding sequence is TGTGCCAGCAGCTTCAGCGGGGGCACAGATACGCAGTATTTT. It is translated as CASSFSGGTDTQYF. The chain couples TRBV7-6 to TRBJ2-3, with TRBD2 matching 7 bases. V shed 3 bases, J shed 1 base, and the junction held 1 base outside the gene matches. There are 14 residues in the CDR3. The V gene's germline CDR1 is SGHVS and CDR2 FNYEAQ.

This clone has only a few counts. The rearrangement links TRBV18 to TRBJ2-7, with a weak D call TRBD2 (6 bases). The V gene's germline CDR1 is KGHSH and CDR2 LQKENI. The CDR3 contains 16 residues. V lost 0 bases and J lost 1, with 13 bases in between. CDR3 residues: CASSPPAGFGSYEQYF. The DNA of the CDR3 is TGTGCCAGCTCACCACCTGCGGGGTTCGGATCCTACGAGCAGTACTTC.

The CDR3 loop reads CASSPRGTGETDTQYF. CDR3 bases: TGTGCCAGCAGCCCAAGGGGGACAGGGGAAACAGATACGCAGTATTTT. The chain carries TRBV28 and TRBJ2-3, with 10 nucleotides matching TRBD1. Germline CDR1 and CDR2: MDHEN and SYDVKM. Trimming removed 6 bases from V and 3 bases from J; junction bases left unmatched: 9. The CDR3 is 16 residues long.